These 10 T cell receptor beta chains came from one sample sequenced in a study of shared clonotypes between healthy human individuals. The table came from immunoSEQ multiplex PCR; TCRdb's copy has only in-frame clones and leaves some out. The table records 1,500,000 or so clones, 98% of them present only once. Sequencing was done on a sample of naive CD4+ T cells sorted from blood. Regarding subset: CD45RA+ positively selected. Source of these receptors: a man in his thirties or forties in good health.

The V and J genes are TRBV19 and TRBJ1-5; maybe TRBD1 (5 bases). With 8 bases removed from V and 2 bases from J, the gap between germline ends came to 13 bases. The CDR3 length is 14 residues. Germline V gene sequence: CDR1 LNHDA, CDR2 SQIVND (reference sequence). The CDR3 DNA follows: TGTGCCAGTGACAGCCGCTGGGGCAATCAGCCCCAGCATTTT. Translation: CASDSRWGNQPQHF.

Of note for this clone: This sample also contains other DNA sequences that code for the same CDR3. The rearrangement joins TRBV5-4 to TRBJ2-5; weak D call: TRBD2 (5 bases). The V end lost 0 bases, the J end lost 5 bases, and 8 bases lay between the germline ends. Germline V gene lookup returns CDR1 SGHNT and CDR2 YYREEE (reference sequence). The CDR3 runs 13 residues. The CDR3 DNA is TGTGCCAGCAGCTTGGGGCTAGCTGAGACCCAGTACTTC. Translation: CASSLGLAETQYF.

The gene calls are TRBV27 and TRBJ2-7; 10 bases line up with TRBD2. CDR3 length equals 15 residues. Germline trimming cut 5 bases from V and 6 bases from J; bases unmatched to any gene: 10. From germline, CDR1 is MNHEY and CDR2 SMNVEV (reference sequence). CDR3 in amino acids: CASSQTLAGGSEQYF. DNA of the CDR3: TGTGCCAGCAGTCAGACCTTAGCGGGAGGAAGCGAGCAGTACTTC.

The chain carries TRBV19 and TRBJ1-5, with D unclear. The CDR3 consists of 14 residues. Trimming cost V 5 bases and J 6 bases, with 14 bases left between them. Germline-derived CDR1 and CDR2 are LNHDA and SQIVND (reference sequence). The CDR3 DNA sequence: TGTGCCAGTAGTCAGATTCCTGATGGTCAGCCCCAGCATTTT. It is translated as CASSQIPDGQPQHF.

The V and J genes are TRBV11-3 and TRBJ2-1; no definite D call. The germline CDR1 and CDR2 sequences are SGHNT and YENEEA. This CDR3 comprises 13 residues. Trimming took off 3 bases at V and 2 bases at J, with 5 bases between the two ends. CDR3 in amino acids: CASSLAAYNEQFF. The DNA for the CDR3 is TGTGCCAGCAGCTTGGCTGCCTACAATGAGCAGTTCTTC.

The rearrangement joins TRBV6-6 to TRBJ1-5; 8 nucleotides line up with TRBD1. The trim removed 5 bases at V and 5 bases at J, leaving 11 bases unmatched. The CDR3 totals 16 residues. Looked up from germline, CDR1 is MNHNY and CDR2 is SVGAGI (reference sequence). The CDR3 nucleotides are TGTGCCAGCAGTCGTAAGACAGGGGTCGAGGATCAGCCCCAGCATTTT. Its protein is CASSRKTGVEDQPQHF.

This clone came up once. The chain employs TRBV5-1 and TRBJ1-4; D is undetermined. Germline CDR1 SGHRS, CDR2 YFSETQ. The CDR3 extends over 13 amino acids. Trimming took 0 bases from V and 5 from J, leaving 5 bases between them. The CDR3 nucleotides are TGCGCCAGCAGCTTGGGGACGAATGAAAAACTGTTTTTT. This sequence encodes CASSLGTNEKLFF.

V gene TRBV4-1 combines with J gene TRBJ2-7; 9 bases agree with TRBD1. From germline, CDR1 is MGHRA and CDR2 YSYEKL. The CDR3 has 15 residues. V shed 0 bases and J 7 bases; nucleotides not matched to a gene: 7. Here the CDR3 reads CASSQDSQGAGEQYF. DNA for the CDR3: TGCGCCAGCAGCCAAGATTCACAGGGGGCAGGGGAGCAGTACTTC.

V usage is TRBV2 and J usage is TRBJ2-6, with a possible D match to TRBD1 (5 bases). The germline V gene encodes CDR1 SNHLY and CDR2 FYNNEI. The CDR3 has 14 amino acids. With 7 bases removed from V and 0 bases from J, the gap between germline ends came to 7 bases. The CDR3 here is CASNQGSGANVLTF. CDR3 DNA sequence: TGTGCCAGCAACCAGGGCTCTGGGGCCAACGTCCTGACTTTC. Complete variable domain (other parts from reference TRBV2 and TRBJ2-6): EPEVTQTPSHQVTQMGQEVILRCVPISNHLYFYWYRQILGQKVEFLVSFYNNEISEKSEIFDDQFSVERPDGSNFTLKIRSTKLEDSAMYFCASNQGSGANVLTFGAGSRLTVL.

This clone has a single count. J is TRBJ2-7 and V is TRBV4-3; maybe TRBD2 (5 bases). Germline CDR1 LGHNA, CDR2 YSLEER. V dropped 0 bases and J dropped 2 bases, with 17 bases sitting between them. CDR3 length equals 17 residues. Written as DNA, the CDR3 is TGCGCCAGCAGCCAAGAGACGGACTTTAGGTTAACCTACGAGCAGTACTTC. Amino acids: CASSQETDFRLTYEQYF.